Listed below are T cell receptor beta chains from one sample, sequenced in a study of early T cells in non-severe SARS-CoV-2 infection. TCRdb independently ran MiXCR on the 5' RACE reads; one entry per CDR3 protein. Of 50,000 to 60,000 distinct CDR3 sequences listed, roughly 8.4% are singletons. The material sequenced was whole blood. Source of these receptors: an adult who was a healthcare worker with PCR-confirmed SARS-CoV-2 infection or an uninfected control (not recorded which). The CDR3 runs from the conserved cysteine through the conserved F or W. A D gene is named only where the DNA matches it firmly. Clone size, where shown, is once, few, many, or a class for clones that have expanded.

size: NA
J: TRBJ2-7
V: TRBV6-6
D: NA
CDR3: CASNPRENYEQYF
DNA: TGTGCCAGCAACCCGAGAGAAAACTACGAGCAGTACTTC

size: many
J: TRBJ2-6
V: TRBV25-1
D: TRBD1
CDR3: CASSPTGVHSGANVLTF
DNA: TGTGCCAGCAGTCCGACAGGGGTCCACTCTGGGGCCAACGTCCTGACTTTC

size: many
J: TRBJ2-5
V: TRBV7-9
D: TRBD2
CDR3: CASSLLAGGQETQYF
DNA: TGTGCCAGCAGCTTATTAGCGGGAGGGCAAGAGACCCAGTACTTC

size: few
J: TRBJ2-7
V: TRBV10-2
D: NA
CDR3: CASRAGHSSYEQYF
DNA: TGCGCCAGCAGGGCGGGACACTCCTCCTACGAGCAGTACTTC

size: few
J: TRBJ1-5
V: TRBV2
D: TRBD1
CDR3: CASCGTVGDQPQHF
DNA: TGTGCCAGCTGCGGGACAGTCGGGGATCAGCCCCAGCATTTT

size: few
J: TRBJ2-3
V: TRBV6-4
D: TRBD2
CDR3: CASREGTSDTDTQYF
DNA: TGTGCCAGCAGGGAGGGGACTAGCGACACAGATACGCAGTATTTT

size: NA
J: TRBJ1-5
V: TRBV2
D: NA
CDR3: CASTGASGGNQPQHF
DNA: TGTGCCAGCACCGGGGCCTCAGGGGGCAATCAGCCCCAGCATTTT

size: many
J: TRBJ2-7
V: TRBV18
D: NA
CDR3: CASSRDLKGEQYF
DNA: TGTGCCAGCTCACGGGACTTAAAAGGGGAGCAGTACTTC

size: many
J: TRBJ2-3
V: TRBV23-1
D: NA
CDR3: CASSQSRGNTSTDTQYF
DNA: TGCGCCAGCAGTCAATCGAGAGGGAATACTAGCACAGATACGCAGTATTTT

size: many
J: TRBJ1-4
V: TRBV7-9
D: NA
CDR3: CASSPKRGGEKLFF
DNA: TGTGCCAGCAGCCCAAAAAGGGGCGGGGAAAAACTGTTTTTT

size: NA
J: TRBJ2-1
V: TRBV5-5
D: NA
CDR3: CASSSGGGYNEQFF
DNA: TGTGCCAGCAGCTCCGGGGGAGGATACAATGAGCAGTTCTTC